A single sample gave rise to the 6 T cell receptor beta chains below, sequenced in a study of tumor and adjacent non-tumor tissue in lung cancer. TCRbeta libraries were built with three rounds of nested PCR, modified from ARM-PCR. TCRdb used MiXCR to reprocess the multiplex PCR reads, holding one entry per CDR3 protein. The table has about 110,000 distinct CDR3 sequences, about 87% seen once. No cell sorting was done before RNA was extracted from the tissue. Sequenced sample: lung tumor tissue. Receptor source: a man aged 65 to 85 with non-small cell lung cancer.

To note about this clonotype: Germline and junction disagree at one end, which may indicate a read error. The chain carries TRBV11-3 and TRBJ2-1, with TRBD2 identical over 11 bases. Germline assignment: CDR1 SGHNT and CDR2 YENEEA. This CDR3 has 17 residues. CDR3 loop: CGSSLLGTSGGYNKQFF. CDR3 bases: TGTGGCAGCAGCCTCCTAGGGACTAGCGGAGGCTACAATAAGCAGTTCTTC. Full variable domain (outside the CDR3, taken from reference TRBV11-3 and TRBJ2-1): EAGVVQSPRYKIIEKKQPVAFWCNPISGHNTLYWYLQNLGQGPELLIRYENEEAVDDSQLPKDRFSAERLKGVDSTLKIQPAELGDSAVYLCGSSLLGTSGGYNKQFFGPGTRLTVL.

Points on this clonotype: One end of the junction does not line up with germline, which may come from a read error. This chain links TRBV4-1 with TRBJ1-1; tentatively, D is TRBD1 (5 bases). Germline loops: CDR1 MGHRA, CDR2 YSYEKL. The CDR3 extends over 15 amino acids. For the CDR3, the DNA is TGCGCCAACAGCCAAGGACGGGGCTGGAACACTGAAGCTTTCTTT. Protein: CANSQGRGWNTEAFF.

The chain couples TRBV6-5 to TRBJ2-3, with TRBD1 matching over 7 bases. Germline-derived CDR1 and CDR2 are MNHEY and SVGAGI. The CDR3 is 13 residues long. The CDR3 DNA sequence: TGTATCAGCAGCCTCGACAGGGAGGATACGCAGTATTTT. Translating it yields CISSLDREDTQYF.

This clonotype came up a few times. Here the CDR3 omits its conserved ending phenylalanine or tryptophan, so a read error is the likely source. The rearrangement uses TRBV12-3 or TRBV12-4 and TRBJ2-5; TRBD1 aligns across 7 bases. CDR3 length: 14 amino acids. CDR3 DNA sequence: TGTGCCAGTAGTTTTAGGGACAGACAAGAGACCCAGTACCTA. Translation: CASSFRDRQETQYL.

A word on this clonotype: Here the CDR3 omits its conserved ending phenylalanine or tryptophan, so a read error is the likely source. The CDR3 protein is CVSSPGNEQFL. For the CDR3, the DNA is TGTGTTAGCAGCCCGGGCAATGAGCAGTTCTTG. This chain connects TRBV11-2 to TRBJ2-1; D not resolved. Germline-derived CDR1 and CDR2 are SGHAT and FQNNGV. This CDR3 contains 11 residues.

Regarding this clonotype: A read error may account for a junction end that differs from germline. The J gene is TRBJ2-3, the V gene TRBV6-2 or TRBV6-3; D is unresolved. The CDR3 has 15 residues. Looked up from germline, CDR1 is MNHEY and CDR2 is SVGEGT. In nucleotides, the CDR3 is TGTGCCAGCAGTTACCGGGCCCTGCAGAGAGATACGCACTATTTT. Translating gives CASSYRALQRDTHYF.